This TCR beta chain was retrieved from a study of PD-1 blockade in classical Hodgkin lymphoma. Time point reported: cycle 4 day 1 (C4D1), after about 6 weeks of nivolumab. Brentuximab vedotin exposure varied among the patients, all of whom had relapsed after autologous stem cell transplantation. Patients reached a best response of complete response, partial response or progressive disease. As concerns this clone: As yet, its antigen is unknown.

Findings of the study overall: Compared with healthy donors, newly diagnosed patients reportedly showed lower baseline TCR diversity. A significant rise in TCR diversity by C4D1 was seen for CD4+ but not CD8+ cells. Reasons behind the repertoire differences stay unclear, perhaps disease activity or earlier therapy.

Data came from immunoSEQ multiplex PCR; TCRdb stores just in-frame clones and leaves some out. The table records about 64,000 clones, around 90% of them present only once. The sequencing used peripheral blood mononuclear cells (PBMCs), collected before the fourth cycle of nivolumab. This TCR derives from a human donor with classical Hodgkin lymphoma.

CDR3 residues: CASSIRGLAGESTFF. CDR3 sequence (DNA): TGTGCCAGTAGTATTCGCGGACTAGCGGGGGAGTCGACGTTCTTC. This rearrangement joins TRBV19 to TRBJ2-1, with 13 bases aligning to TRBD2. Germline assignment: CDR1 LNHDA and CDR2 SQIVND (reference sequence). V dropped 3 bases and J dropped 15; count of bases not matched to a gene: 11. CDR3 length equals 15 residues. Using reference TRBV19 and TRBJ2-1 for the parts outside the CDR3, the full variable domain is DGGITQSPKYLFRKEGQNVTLSCEQNLNHDAMYWYRQDPGQGLRLIYYSQIVNDFQKGDIAEGYSVSREKKESFPLTVTSAQKNPTAFYLCASSIRGLAGESTFFGPGTRLTVL.